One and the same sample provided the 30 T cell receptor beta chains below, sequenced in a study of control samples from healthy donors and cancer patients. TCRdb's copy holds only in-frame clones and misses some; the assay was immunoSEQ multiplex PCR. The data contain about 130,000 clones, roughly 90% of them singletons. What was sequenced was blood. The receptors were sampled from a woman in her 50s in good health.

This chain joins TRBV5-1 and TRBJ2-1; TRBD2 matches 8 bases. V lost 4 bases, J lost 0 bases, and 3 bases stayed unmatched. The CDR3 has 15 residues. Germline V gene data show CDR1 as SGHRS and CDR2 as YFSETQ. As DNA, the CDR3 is TGCGCCAGCAGCCAAAGCGGGAGCTCCTACAATGAGCAGTTCTTC. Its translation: CASSQSGSSYNEQFF.

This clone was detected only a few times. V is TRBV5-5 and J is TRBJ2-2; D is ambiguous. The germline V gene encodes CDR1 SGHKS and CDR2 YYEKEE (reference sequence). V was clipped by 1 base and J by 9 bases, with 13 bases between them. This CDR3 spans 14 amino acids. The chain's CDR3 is CASSLRPDPRELFF. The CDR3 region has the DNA TGTGCCAGCAGCTTGAGGCCCGACCCCAGGGAGCTGTTTTTT.

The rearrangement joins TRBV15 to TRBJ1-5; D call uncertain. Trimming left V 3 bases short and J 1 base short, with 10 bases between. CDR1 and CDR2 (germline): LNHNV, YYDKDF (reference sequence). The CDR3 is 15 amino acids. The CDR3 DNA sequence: TGTGCCACCAGCAGGGTGTTAGGCAGCAATCAGCCCCAGCATTTT. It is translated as CATSRVLGSNQPQHF. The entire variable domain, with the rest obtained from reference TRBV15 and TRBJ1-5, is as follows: DAMVIQNPRYQVTQFGKPVTLSCSQTLNHNVMYWYQQKSSQAPKLLFHYYDKDFNNEADTPDNFQSRRPNTSFCFLDIRSPGLGDTAMYLCATSRVLGSNQPQHFGDGTRLSIL.

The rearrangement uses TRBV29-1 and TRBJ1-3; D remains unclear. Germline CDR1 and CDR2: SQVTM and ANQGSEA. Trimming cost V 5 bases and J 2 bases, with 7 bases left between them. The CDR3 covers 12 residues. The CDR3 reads CSVLRPGNTIYF. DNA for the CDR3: TGCAGCGTTCTGAGACCTGGAAACACCATATATTTT.

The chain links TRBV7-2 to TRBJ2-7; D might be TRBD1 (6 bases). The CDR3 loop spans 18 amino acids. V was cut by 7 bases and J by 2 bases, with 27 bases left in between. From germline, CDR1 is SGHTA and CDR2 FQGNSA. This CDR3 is CASTRYNHPRTATYEQYF. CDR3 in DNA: TGTGCCAGCACCAGATACAACCACCCGAGGACAGCAACCTACGAGCAGTACTTC.

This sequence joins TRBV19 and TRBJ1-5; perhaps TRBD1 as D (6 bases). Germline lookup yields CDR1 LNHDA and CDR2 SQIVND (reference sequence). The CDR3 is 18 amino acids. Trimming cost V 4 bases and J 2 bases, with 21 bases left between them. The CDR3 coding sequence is TGTGCCAGTAGTAATCGGCCTGAGTGGGGGGCTGGCAATCAGCCCCAGCATTTT. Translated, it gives CASSNRPEWGAGNQPQHF.

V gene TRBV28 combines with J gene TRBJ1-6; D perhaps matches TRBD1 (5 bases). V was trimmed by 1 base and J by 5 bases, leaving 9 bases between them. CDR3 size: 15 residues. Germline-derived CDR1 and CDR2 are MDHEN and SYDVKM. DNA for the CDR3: TGTGCCAGCAGTTTATCCGCAGGGAATAATTCACCCCTCCACTTT. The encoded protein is CASSLSAGNNSPLHF.

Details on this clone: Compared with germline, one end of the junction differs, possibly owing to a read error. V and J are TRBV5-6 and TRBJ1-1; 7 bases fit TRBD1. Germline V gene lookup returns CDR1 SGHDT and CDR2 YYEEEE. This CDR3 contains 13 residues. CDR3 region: CASSLVGTDEVFF. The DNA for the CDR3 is TGTGCCAGCAGCTTGGTAGGGACAGACGAAGTTTTCTTT.

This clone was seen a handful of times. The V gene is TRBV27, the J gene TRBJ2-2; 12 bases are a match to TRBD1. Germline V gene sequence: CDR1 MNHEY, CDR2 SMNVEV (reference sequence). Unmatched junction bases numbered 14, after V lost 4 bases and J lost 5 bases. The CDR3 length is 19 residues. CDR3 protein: CASSSHRDRGPTGTGELFF. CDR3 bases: TGTGCCAGCAGTTCCCACCGGGACAGGGGGCCCACAGGTACCGGGGAGCTGTTTTTT.

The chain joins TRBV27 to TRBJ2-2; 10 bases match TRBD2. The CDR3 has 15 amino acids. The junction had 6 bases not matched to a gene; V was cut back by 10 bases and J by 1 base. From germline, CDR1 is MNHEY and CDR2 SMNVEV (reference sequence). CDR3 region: CATRLAGGNTGELFF. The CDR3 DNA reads TGTGCCACCAGATTAGCGGGGGGGAACACCGGGGAGCTGTTTTTT.

The CDR3 loop reads CASSLGLAGEGTGELFF. The CDR3, as DNA: TGCGCCAGCAGCTTGGGGCTAGCGGGAGAAGGCACCGGGGAGCTGTTTTTT. The V gene is TRBV5-1, the J gene TRBJ2-2, with TRBD2 identical over 10 bases. The V and J ends lost 0 bases and 4 bases, in that order; junction bases with no gene match: 6. Germline V gives CDR1 SGHRS, CDR2 YFSETQ. The CDR3 extends over 17 amino acids.

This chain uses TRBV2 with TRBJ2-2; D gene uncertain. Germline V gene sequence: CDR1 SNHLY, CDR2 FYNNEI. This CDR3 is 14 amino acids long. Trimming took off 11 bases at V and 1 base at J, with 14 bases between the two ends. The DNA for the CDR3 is TGTGCCGGAGCTGCCCGGCTGAACACCGGGGAGCTGTTTTTT. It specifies CAGAARLNTGELFF.

The CDR3, as DNA: TGTGCCAGCAGCTTAGAAATGCTCGACACCGGGGAGCTGTTTTTT. This codes for CASSLEMLDTGELFF. The chain links TRBV7-8 to TRBJ2-2; D gene unclear. With 1 base removed from V and 3 bases from J, the gap between germline ends came to 9 bases. Germline lookup yields CDR1 SGHVS and CDR2 FQNEAQ. The length of the CDR3 is 15 residues.

DNA of the CDR3: TGTGCCAGTAGTATAAGGGGTACCGGAGGCACAGATACGCAGTATTTT. Translating it yields CASSIRGTGGTDTQYF. The chain has TRBV19 and TRBJ2-3; D is perhaps TRBD1 (5 bases). This CDR3 spans 16 amino acids. Germline assignment: CDR1 LNHDA and CDR2 SQIVND (reference sequence). Deletions cut 2 bases from V and 1 base from J, with 13 bases between. Full variable domain (missing parts from reference TRBV19 and TRBJ2-3): DGGITQSPKYLFRKEGQNVTLSCEQNLNHDAMYWYRQDPGQGLRLIYYSQIVNDFQKGDIAEGYSVSREKKESFPLTVTSAQKNPTAFYLCASSIRGTGGTDTQYFGPGTRLTVL.

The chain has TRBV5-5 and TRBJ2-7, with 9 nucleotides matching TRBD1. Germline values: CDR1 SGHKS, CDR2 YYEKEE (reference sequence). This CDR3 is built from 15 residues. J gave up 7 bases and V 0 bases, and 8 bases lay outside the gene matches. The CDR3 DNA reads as TGTGCCAGCAGCTTGGTTGGACAGGGGACACGGGAGCAGTACTTC. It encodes CASSLVGQGTREQYF.

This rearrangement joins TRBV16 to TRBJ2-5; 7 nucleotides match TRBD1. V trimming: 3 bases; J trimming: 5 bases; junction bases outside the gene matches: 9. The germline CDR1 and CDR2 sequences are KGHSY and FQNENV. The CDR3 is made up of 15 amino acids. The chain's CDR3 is CASSHSWTGGETQYF. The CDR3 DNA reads TGTGCCAGCAGCCATTCCTGGACAGGCGGGGAGACCCAGTACTTC.

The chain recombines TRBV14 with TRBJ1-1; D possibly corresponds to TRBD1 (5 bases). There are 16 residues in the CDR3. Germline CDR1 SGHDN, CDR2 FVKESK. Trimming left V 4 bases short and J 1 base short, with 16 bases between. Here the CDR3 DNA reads TGTGCCAGCAGCCCGTGGAGGGGCGTCGGGAACACTGAAGCTTTCTTT. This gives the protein CASSPWRGVGNTEAFF.

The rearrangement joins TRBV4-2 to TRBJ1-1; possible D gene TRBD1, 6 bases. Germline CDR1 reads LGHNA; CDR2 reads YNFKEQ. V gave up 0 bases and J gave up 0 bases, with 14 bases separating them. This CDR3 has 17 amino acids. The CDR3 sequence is CASSQEGAGVMNTEAFF. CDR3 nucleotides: TGTGCCAGCAGCCAAGAGGGGGCTGGAGTAATGAACACTGAAGCTTTCTTT.

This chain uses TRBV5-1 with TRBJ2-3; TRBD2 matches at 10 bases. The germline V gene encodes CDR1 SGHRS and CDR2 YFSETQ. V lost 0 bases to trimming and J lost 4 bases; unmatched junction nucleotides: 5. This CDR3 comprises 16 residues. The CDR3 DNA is TGCGCCAGCAGCTTGGTTCTAGCGGGAGTCTCAGATACGCAGTATTTT. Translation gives CASSLVLAGVSDTQYF.

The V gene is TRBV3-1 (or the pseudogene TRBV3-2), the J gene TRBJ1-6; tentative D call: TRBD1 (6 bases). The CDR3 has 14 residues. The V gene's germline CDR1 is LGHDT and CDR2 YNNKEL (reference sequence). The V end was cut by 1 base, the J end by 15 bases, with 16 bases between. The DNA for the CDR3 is TGTGCCAGCAGCCAAGCCGGAGGGGGGTTGCGCCTCCACTTT. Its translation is CASSQAGGGLRLHF.

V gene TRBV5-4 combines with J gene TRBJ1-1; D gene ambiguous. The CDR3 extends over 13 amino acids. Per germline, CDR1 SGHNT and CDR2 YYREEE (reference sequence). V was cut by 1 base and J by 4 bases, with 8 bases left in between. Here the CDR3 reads CASSLRRGTEAFF. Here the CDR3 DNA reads TGTGCCAGCAGCTTGCGCCGGGGCACTGAAGCTTTCTTT.

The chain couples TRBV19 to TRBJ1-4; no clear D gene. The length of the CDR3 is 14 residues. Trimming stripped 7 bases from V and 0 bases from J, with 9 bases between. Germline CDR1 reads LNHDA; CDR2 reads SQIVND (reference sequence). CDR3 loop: CASKIRATNEKLFF. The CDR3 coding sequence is TGTGCCAGTAAAATCCGCGCAACTAATGAAAAACTGTTTTTT.

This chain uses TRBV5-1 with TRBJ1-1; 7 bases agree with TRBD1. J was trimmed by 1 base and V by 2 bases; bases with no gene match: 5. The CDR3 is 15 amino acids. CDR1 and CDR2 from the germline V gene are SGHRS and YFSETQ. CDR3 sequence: CASSFPGGENTEAFF. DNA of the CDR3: TGCGCCAGCAGCTTCCCAGGGGGGGAGAACACTGAAGCTTTCTTT.

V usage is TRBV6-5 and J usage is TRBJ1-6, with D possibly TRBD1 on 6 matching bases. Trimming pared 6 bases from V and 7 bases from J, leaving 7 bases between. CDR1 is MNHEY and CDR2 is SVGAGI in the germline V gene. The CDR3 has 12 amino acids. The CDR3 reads CASRQGNSPLHF. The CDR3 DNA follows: TGTGCCAGCAGACAGGGAAATTCACCCCTCCACTTT.

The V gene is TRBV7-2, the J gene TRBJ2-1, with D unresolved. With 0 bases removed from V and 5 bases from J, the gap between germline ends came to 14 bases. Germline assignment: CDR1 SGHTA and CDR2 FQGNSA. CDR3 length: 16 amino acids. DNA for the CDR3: TGTGCCAGCAGCTTAGCTCTCGGCAGTTCGAACAATGAGCAGTTCTTC. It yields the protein CASSLALGSSNNEQFF.

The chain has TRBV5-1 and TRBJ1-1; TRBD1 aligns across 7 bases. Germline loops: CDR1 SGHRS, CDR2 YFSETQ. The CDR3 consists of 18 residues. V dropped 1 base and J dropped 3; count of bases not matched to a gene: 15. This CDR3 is CASSLPSRQGGEYTEAFF. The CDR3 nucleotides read TGCGCCAGCAGCTTGCCGTCCCGACAGGGCGGGGAGTACACTGAAGCTTTCTTT.

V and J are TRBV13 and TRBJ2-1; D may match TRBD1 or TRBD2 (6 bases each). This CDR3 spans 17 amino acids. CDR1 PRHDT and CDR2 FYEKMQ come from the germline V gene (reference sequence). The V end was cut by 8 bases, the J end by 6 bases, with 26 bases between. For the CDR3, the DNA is TGTGCCAGCGGGGAGTTGGGGGGCGAAATAAAATCCAATGAGCAGTTCTTC. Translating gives CASGELGGEIKSNEQFF.

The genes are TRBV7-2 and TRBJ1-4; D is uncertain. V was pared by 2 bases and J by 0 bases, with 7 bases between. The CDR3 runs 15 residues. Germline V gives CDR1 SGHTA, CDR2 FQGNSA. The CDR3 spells CASSLSRATNEKLFF. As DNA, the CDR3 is TGTGCCAGCAGCTTAAGCAGAGCAACTAATGAAAAACTGTTTTTT. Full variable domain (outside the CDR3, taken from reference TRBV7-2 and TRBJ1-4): GAGVSQSPSNKVTEKGKDVELRCDPISGHTALYWYRQSLGQGLEFLIYFQGNSAPDKSGLPSDRFSAERTGGSVSTLTIQRTQQEDSAVYLCASSLSRATNEKLFFGSGTQLSVL.

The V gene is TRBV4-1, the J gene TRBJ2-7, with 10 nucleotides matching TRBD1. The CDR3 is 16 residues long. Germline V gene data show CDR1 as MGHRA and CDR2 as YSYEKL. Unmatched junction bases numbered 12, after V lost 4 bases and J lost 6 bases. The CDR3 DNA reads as TGCGCCAGCAGCCTCGCCGGGACAGGGGATGGGCTCGAGCAGTACTTC. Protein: CASSLAGTGDGLEQYF.

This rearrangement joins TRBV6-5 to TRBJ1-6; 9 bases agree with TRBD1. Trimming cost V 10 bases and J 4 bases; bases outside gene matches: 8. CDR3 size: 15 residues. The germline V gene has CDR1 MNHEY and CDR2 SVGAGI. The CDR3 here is CATSEDRGYNSPLHF. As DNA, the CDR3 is TGTGCCACCTCCGAGGACAGGGGATATAATTCACCCCTCCACTTT.